The clone carrying this TCR beta chain has ten or more counts. Its cognate antigen is unknown. This entry is derived from a study of human T cells and chemical hapten exposure. Study outcomes and limitations: Alopecia in the donors means their immune response may deviate from healthy people's. Expanded TCRs were compared with controls, and the expanded TCRs formed significantly more large CDR3 similarity clusters.

Time point reported: patch test 2, 6 weeks after DPC sensitization. Treatment denoted: therapeutic diphenylcyclopropenone sensitization with weekly scalp DPC. Ahead of applying each patch test, blood was sampled. Donation of samples came from alopecia patients who were 18 to 70 years old and suitable for DPC. The length of the CDR3 is 15 residues. The germline V gene encodes CDR1 SGHRS and CDR2 YFSETQ. V gave up 4 bases and J gave up 5 bases; unmatched junction bases: 11. One entry per CDR3 protein results from TCRdb running MiXCR on the RACE reads. The sample includes 65,000 to 95,000 distinct CDR3 sequences, approximately 7% of them seen just once.

This chain links TRBV5-1 with TRBJ2-7; 8 nucleotides line up with TRBD1. The source material was whole blood, sampled in connection with sensitization to the hapten diphenylcyclopropenone (DPC). The TCR was taken from a woman in her 30s with alopecia areata. Some clones in this sample may be carry-over from other donors' samples. CDR3 sequence reads: CASSPWTGRRDEQYF. In nucleotides, the CDR3 is TGCGCCAGCAGCCCCTGGACAGGGAGAAGGGACGAGCAGTACTTC.